This T cell receptor beta chain was obtained from a study of T cell responses to AZD1222 COVID-19 vaccine. The method was immunoSEQ multiplex PCR; TCRdb's version includes in-frame clones alone and lacks a portion of them. The table has about 100,000 clones, 80% to 90% seen once. The sample was peripheral blood, taken on day 0 of AZD1222 vaccination. The origin of this receptor is an adult in good health.

The CDR3 spells CASSQPTEVYGYTF. CDR3 coding DNA: TGTGCCAGCAGCCAACCGACAGAAGTCTATGGCTACACCTTC. This chain links TRBV6-1 with TRBJ1-2, with D perhaps TRBD1 (5 bases). The CDR3 extends over 14 amino acids. The V gene's germline CDR1 is MNHNS and CDR2 SASEGT. The V gene lost 6 bases and the J gene lost 4 bases, with 15 bases spanning the gap.